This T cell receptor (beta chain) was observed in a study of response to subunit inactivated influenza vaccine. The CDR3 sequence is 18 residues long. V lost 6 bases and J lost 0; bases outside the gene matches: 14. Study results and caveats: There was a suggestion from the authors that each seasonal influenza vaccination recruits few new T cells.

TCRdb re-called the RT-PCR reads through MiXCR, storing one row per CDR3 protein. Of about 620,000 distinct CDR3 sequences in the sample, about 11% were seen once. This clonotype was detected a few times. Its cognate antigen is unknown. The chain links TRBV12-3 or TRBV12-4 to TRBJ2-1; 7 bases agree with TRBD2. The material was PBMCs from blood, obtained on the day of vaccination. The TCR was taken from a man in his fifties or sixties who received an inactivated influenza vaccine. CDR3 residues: CASSSNGASGSSYNEQFF. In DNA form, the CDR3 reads TGTGCCAGCAGCTCGAACGGGGCTAGCGGAAGCTCCTACAATGAGCAGTTCTTC.